One sample yielded the 15 T cell receptor beta chains listed below, sequenced in a study of OX40 agonist ivuxolimab in advanced cancers. Generated by immunoSEQ multiplex PCR, the TCRdb table keeps only in-frame clones and is missing some. This sample carries 15,000 or so clones, around 67% of them seen once, and the ten largest clones take roughly a quarter. The specimen comprised CD4+ or CD8+ T cells sorted from blood, sampled in a trial of the OX40 agonist ivuxolimab. The receptors were gathered from an adult with an advanced solid tumor such as melanoma, head and neck, liver or kidney cancer.

This chain links TRBV29-1 with TRBJ2-2, with 8 bases fitting TRBD1. This CDR3 has 21 residues. The V segment lost 0 bases and the J segment 2 bases; nucleotides outside the gene matches: 20. CDR1 and CDR2 (germline): SQVTM, ANQGSEA. CDR3 in amino acids: CSVEDSAGQELTTSNTGELFF. In nucleotides, the CDR3 is TGCAGCGTTGAAGATTCGGCGGGACAGGAACTAACCACGAGTAACACCGGGGAGCTGTTTTTT.

V is TRBV6-1 and J is TRBJ2-7; 10 bases are a match to TRBD1. Per the germline V gene, CDR1 is MNHNS and CDR2 is SASEGT. V shed 6 bases and J 6 bases; nucleotides not matched to a gene: 8. The CDR3 is 14 residues long. The CDR3 loop is CASRSGQGFTEQYF. The CDR3 nucleotides read TGTGCCAGCAGATCGGGACAGGGGTTCACCGAGCAGTACTTC.

The chain links TRBV6-6 to TRBJ2-3, with 9 bases aligning to TRBD1. Germline V CDR1 and CDR2: MNHNY, SVGAGI (reference sequence). There are 15 residues in the CDR3. The J segment lost 2 bases and the V segment lost 7 bases, leaving 7 bases of the junction unmatched. For the CDR3, the DNA is TGTGCCAGCATTGGGTGGGACAGGGACACAGATACGCAGTATTTT. Translated, it gives CASIGWDRDTDTQYF.

The chain links TRBV6-4 to TRBJ2-7; D gene unclear. Germline V gene sequence: CDR1 MRHNA, CDR2 SNTAGT. The V end was cut by 6 bases, the J end by 4 bases, with 7 bases between. This CDR3 comprises 11 residues. Written as DNA, the CDR3 is TGTGCCAGCAGGGTTAGTTACGAGCAGTACTTC. This gives the protein CASRVSYEQYF.

V is TRBV27 and J is TRBJ2-2; tentative D call: TRBD2 (5 bases). With 5 bases removed from V and 7 bases from J, the gap between germline ends came to 14 bases. The germline V gene has CDR1 MNHEY and CDR2 SMNVEV (reference sequence). The CDR3 extends over 14 amino acids. The CDR3 loop reads CASSPDWAGGELFF. CDR3 coding DNA: TGTGCCAGCAGTCCCGATTGGGCGGGCGGGGAGCTGTTTTTT.

J is TRBJ2-5 and V is TRBV10-3, with a tentative D call TRBD2 (5 bases). The germline V and J ends were trimmed by 4 bases and 8 bases, with 35 bases remaining between them. Per germline, CDR1 ENHRY and CDR2 SYGVKD. This CDR3 region has 20 residues. The CDR3 nucleotides are TGTGCCATCAGTGGGCCCGGGATGCCTGGGCACGTGGATAAACCCTCAACCCAGTACTTC. Protein product: CAISGPGMPGHVDKPSTQYF.

This clone was counted between two and nine times. CDR3 DNA: TGTGCCAGCAGCCATCAGTACTCCTACAATGAGCAGTTCTTC. Its protein is CASSHQYSYNEQFF. V gene TRBV14 combines with J gene TRBJ2-1; no clear D. Trimming shortened V by 3 bases and J by 0 bases, and 6 bases separated the two germline ends. The CDR3 spans 14 residues. Germline lookup yields CDR1 SGHDN and CDR2 FVKESK.

The V gene is TRBV27, the J gene TRBJ2-7; 8 nucleotides agree with TRBD1. V trimming: 3 bases; J trimming: 4 bases; junction bases outside the gene matches: 5. The CDR3 covers 14 residues. CDR1 is MNHEY and CDR2 is SMNVEV in the germline V gene (reference sequence). The CDR3 DNA follows: TGTGCCAGCAGTTTGGACAGGGCTGGGTACGAGCAGTACTTC. Translated, it gives CASSLDRAGYEQYF.

The gene calls are TRBV19 and TRBJ2-7, with 8 nucleotides matching TRBD2. The V gene end was trimmed by 6 bases and the J gene end by 2 bases; junction bases not matched to a gene: 12. This CDR3 is built from 16 residues. Germline loops: CDR1 LNHDA, CDR2 SQIVND (reference sequence). In DNA, the CDR3 is TGTGCCAGTAGCCTGCGGGAGGCCCGTGTCCCCTACGAGCAGTACTTC. Translating it yields CASSLREARVPYEQYF.

This clone was detected only a few times. The chain is built from TRBV6-1 and TRBJ1-4; D uncertain. Per the germline V gene, CDR1 is MNHNS and CDR2 is SASEGT. V was cut by 3 bases and J by 4 bases, with 9 bases left in between. The length of the CDR3 is 14 residues. The DNA for the CDR3 is TGTGCCAGCAGTGAGGGTAGCTATAATGAAAAACTGTTTTTT. Protein: CASSEGSYNEKLFF.

This clone has only one observation. This chain links TRBV7-6 with TRBJ2-5, with D tentatively TRBD2 (6 bases). This CDR3 spans 16 amino acids. The V gene's germline CDR1 is SGHVS and CDR2 FNYEAQ. Trimming left V 4 bases short and J 4 bases short, with 19 bases between. The CDR3 loop is CASSSQGGWSAETQYF. In DNA, the CDR3 is TGTGCCAGCAGCTCTCAGGGAGGTTGGTCGGCAGAGACCCAGTACTTC.

V is TRBV5-6 and J is TRBJ1-1; D is possibly TRBD1 (5 bases). Trimming took off 4 bases at V and 4 bases at J, with 26 bases between the two ends. Germline lookup yields CDR1 SGHDT and CDR2 YYEEEE. This CDR3 has 18 amino acids. The CDR3 sequence is CASSEKVWRFGGPTEAFF. CDR3 in DNA: TGTGCCAGCAGCGAAAAGGTCTGGCGGTTTGGGGGACCCACTGAAGCTTTCTTT.

This chain uses TRBV19 with TRBJ2-5; D may be TRBD1 (6 bases). With 2 bases removed from V and 5 bases from J, the gap between germline ends came to 12 bases. Looked up from germline, CDR1 is LNHDA and CDR2 is SQIVND (reference sequence). CDR3 size: 14 residues. CDR3 sequence: CASSIQGIGETQYF. The CDR3 DNA reads TGTGCCAGTAGTATACAGGGGATTGGGGAGACCCAGTACTTC.

The rearrangement uses TRBV27 and TRBJ2-1; D is unclear. The ends were cut back, 1 base at V and 6 bases at J, with 10 bases in the middle. Germline-derived CDR1 and CDR2 are MNHEY and SMNVEV (reference sequence). The CDR3 length is 14 residues. CDR3 amino acids: CASSLLVGLNEQFF. CDR3 nucleotides: TGTGCCAGCAGTTTATTGGTCGGCCTCAATGAGCAGTTCTTC.

This sequence joins TRBV4-2 and TRBJ2-1; possible D gene TRBD1, 5 bases. There are 17 residues in the CDR3. Germline CDR1 LGHNA, CDR2 YNFKEQ. The V end was cut by 1 base, the J end by 4 bases, with 17 bases between. CDR3: CASSQAVSGYSYNEQFF. The CDR3 DNA reads TGTGCCAGCAGCCAAGCTGTGTCAGGGTATAGTTACAATGAGCAGTTCTTC.